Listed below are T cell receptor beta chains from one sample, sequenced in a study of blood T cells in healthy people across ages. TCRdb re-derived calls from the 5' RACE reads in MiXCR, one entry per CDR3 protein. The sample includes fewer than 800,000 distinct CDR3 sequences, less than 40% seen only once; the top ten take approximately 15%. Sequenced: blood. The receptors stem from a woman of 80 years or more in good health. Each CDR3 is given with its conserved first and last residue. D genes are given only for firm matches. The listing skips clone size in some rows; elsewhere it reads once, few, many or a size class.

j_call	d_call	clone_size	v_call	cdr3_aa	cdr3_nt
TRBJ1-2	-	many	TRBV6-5	CASSFFRTPNYGYTF	TGTGCCAGCAGCTTTTTCAGGACCCCTAACTATGGCTACACCTTC
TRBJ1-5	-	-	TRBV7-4	CASSCQRQEDNQPQHF	TGTGCCAGCAGCTGTCAGCGACAGGAAGACAATCAGCCCCAGCATTTT
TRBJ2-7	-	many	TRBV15	CATSPSPGREQYF	TGTGCCACCAGCCCTAGTCCCGGACGGGAGCAGTACTTC
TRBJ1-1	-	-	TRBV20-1	CSARKGVGNTEAFF	TGCAGTGCTCGGAAGGGTGTAGGGAACACTGAAGCTTTCTTT
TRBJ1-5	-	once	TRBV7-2	CASSTSQGQPQHF	TGTGCCAGCAGCACATCCCAAGGTCAGCCCCAGCATTTT
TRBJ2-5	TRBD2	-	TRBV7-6	CASSLVRLAGGNYNEQYF	TGTGCCAGCAGCTTAGTTCGGCTAGCGGGGGGTAACTACAATGAGCAGTACTTC
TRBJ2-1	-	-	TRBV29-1	CSVRDGHSSYNEQFF	TGCAGCGTTCGCGACGGTCACAGCTCCTACAATGAGCAGTTCTTC
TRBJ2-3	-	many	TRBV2	CARNRESTDTQYF	TGTGCCAGAAACAGGGAAAGCACAGATACGCAGTATTTT
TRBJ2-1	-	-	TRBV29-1	CSVARTGGTEDNEQFF	TGCAGCGTTGCGCGTACTGGAGGGACAGAGGACAATGAGCAGTTCTTC
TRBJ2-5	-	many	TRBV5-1	CASTTGSSQETQYF	TGCGCCAGCACCACGGGCTCGTCCCAAGAGACCCAGTACTTC
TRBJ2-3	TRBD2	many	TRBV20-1	CSARDLAGAADTQYF	TGCAGTGCTAGAGATCTAGCGGGGGCGGCAGATACGCAGTATTTT
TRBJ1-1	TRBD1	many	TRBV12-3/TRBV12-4	CASSWGTGDTEAFF	TGTGCCAGCAGTTGGGGGACAGGGGACACTGAAGCTTTCTTT
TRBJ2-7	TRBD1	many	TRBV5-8	CASSFHRDRVYF	TGTGCCAGCAGCTTTCACCGGGACAGGGTGTACTTC
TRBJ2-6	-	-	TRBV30	CAWSVKGFTGATVLTF	TGTGCCTGGAGTGTAAAGGGGTTTACTGGGGCCACCGTCCTGACTTTC
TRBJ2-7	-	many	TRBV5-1	CASSFREPSYEQYF	TGCGCCAGCAGCTTCAGGGAACCCTCCTACGAGCAGTACTTC
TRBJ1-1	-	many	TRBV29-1	CSVGWGGRTEAFF	TGCAGCGTTGGATGGGGAGGAAGAACTGAAGCTTTCTTT
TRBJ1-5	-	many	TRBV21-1	CASSRRGRGYQPQHF	TGTGCCAGCAGCCGTAGGGGTCGGGGGTATCAGCCCCAGCATTTT
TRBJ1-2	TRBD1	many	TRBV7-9	CASRAGGATSHGYTF	TGTGCCAGCAGGGCAGGGGGCGCGACTTCCCATGGCTACACCTTC
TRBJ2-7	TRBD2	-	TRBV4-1	CASSQLAGPPYEQYF	TGCGCCAGCAGCCAATTAGCGGGTCCCCCCTACGAGCAGTACTTC
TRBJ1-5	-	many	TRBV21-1	CASSKNRGRGNQPQHF	TGTGCCAGCAGCAAAAACAGGGGAAGGGGCAATCAGCCCCAGCATTTT
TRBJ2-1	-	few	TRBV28	CASRLLHNEQFF	TGTGCCAGCAGACTCCTTCACAATGAGCAGTTCTTC
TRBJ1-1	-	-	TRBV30	CAWSVLRQVSRTAFF	TGTGCCTGGAGTGTACTTCGGCAGGTCTCAAGAACGGCTTTCTTT
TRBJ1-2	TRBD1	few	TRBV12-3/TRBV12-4	CASSSDRAMGYTF	TGTGCCAGCAGTTCAGACAGGGCCATGGGCTACACCTTC
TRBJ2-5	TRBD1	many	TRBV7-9	CASSPRTGEETQYF	TGTGCCAGCAGCCCAAGGACAGGGGAGGAGACCCAGTACTTC
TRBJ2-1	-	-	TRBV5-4	CASSLPDYTYNEQFF	TGTGCCAGCAGCTTGCCAGACTATACCTACAATGAGCAGTTCTTC
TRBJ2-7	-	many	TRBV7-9	CASSERASAGYEQYF	TGTGCCAGCAGCGAAAGAGCTTCTGCGGGCTACGAGCAGTACTTC
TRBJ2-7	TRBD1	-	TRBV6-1	CVSSTGTGTYEQYF	TGTGTCAGCAGCACCGGGACAGGGACCTACGAGCAGTACTTC
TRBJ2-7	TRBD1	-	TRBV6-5	CASSYSGQDFYEQYF	TGTGCCAGCAGTTACTCGGGACAGGATTTCTACGAGCAGTACTTC
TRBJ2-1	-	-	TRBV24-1	CATSDGTASSYNEQFF	TGTGCCACCAGTGATGGGACGGCCAGCTCCTACAATGAGCAGTTCTTC
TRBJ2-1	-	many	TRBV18	CASSPSGAPTYNEQFF	TGTGCCAGCTCACCATCTGGCGCCCCAACCTACAATGAGCAGTTCTTC
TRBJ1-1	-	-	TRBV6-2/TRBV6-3	CASNTGNTEAFF	TGTGCCAGCAACACAGGGAACACTGAAGCTTTCTTT
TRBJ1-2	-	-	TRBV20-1	CSVSDGGRGYGYTF	TGCAGTGTTAGCGATGGAGGGAGAGGCTATGGCTACACCTTC
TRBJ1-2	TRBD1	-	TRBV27	CASKDRERYGYTF	TGTGCCAGCAAGGACAGGGAGAGGTATGGCTACACCTTC
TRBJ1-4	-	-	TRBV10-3	CAVKAGRGEKLFF	TGTGCCGTCAAGGCAGGGCGAGGCGAAAAACTGTTTTTT
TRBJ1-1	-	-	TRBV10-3	CAIRGDTEAFF	TGTGCCATCAGGGGGGACACTGAAGCTTTCTTT
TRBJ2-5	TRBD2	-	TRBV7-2	CASSPWTSGGEETQYF	TGTGCCAGCAGCCCTTGGACTAGCGGGGGGGAAGAGACCCAGTACTTC